This T cell receptor beta chain was identified during a study of cytomegalovirus exposure and HLA in healthy donors. Regarding the study as a whole: Earlier analysis found most TCR beta V segments productive about 87% or about 30% of the time. The study recorded 150 to 200 TCR beta chains that were cytomegalovirus-associated.

The CDR3 spans 13 residues. Germline CDR1 is SGHTA and CDR2 is FQGNSA. The ends lost 3 bases at V and 5 bases at J; junction bases unmatched: 1. 13 Jbeta primers and 60 Vbeta primers were used for the PCR. Sequenced by immunoSEQ multiplex PCR; TCRdb stores in-frame clones only, minus some. Counted here are about 300,000 clones, approximately 90% occurring once; the ten biggest clones make up roughly 4%. For this clone: What it binds is not known. The sample holds other DNA sequences that translate to the same CDR3.

The chain carries TRBV7-2 and TRBJ1-1; 9 bases are a match to TRBD1. The receptor comes from a man between 40 and 49 years old in good health and CMV-seropositive. The sequenced sample consisted of PBMCs. CDR3 nucleotides: TGTGCCAGCAGCTTGACAGGGGGGACTGAAGCTTTCTTT. As protein: CASSLTGGTEAFF.